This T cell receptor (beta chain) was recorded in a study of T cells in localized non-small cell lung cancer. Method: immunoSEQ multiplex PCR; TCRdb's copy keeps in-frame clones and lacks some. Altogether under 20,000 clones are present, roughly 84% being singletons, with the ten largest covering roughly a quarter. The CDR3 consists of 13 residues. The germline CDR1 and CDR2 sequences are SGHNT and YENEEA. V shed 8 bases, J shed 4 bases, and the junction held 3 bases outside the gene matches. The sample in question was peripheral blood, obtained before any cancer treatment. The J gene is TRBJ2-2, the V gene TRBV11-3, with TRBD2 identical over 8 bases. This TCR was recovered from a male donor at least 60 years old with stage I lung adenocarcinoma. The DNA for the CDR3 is TGTGCCAGCTCTAGCGGGTCCACCGGGGAGCTGTTTTTT. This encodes CASSSGSTGELFF.